The clone carrying this TCR beta chain was seen ten or more times. The read is 3 residues too short to cover the CDR3 end, so that end is filled in from the germline J gene. This entry belongs to a study of T cell clonality in common variable immunodeficiency. Germline lookup yields CDR1 GTSNPN and CDR2 SVGIG (reference sequence). V was shortened by 0 bases and J by 5 bases, with 10 bases between the two germline ends. This CDR3 has 13 amino acids. Using immunoSEQ multiplex PCR, the repertoire was profiled, and TCRdb retains in-frame clones only, with some absent. The sample includes about 44,000 clones, none of them occurring once.

The genes are TRBV30 and TRBJ2-5, with unresolved D. Sequenced sample: peripheral blood mononuclear cells. This TCR was recovered from a person aged 18 to 70 in good health. The sequenced CDR3 bases are TGTGCCTGGAGTGTACGTGGCTTGGAGACC. Protein sequence: CAWSVRGLET. The full CDR3 sequence reads CAWSVRGLETQYF.